This TCR beta chain was observed in a study of CD8+CD57+ T cells in acquired aplastic anemia. Study-level information: Recorded DNA amounts for sorted CD4+ and CD8+ cells had an average of around 3 ug. The study, taken as a whole, reports: Patients and healthy controls showed no significant CD8+ Simpson's diversity difference.

This clonotype appeared a few times. Its target is unknown. Profiles of TCR beta VDJ and CDR3 were generated from a genomic DNA template. TCRdb re-derived calls from the reads in MiXCR, one entry per CDR3 protein. The sample lists around 150,000 distinct CDR3 sequences, about 48% seen once, with more than 30% in the top ten. The CDR3 has 14 amino acids. V was trimmed by 0 bases and J by 10 bases, leaving 14 bases between them. Germline V lookup: CDR1 SGDLS, CDR2 YYNGEE. The authors sequenced patients whose flow cytometry had shown CD8+CD57+ cell expansion. Every patient presented with severe acquired aplastic anemia.

The receptor comes from a human donor with aplastic anemia. The material sequenced was sorted CD4+, CD8+, or CD8+CD57+ T cells (not recorded which) from PBMCs. The chain carries TRBV9 and TRBJ2-1; D remains ambiguous. The chain's CDR3 is CASSVGAAVGEQFF. The CDR3 region has the DNA TGTGCCAGCAGCGTAGGTGCCGCGGTCGGGGAGCAGTTCTTC.